The TCR beta chain under discussion was sequenced for a study of Ad26.COV2.S vaccination and SARS-CoV-2 variants. Whole-study context: Among those in the COV1001 Ad26.COV2.S trial arm was the donor. Overall study findings and caveats: It was reported that spike-specific CD8+ and CD4+ T cell responses were substantially broad after vaccination. Analyses that measured TCR breadth and depth may have underestimated total T cell responses.

Repertoires were generated with immunoSEQ multiplex PCR, while TCRdb's copy carries only in-frame clones and drops some. The sample includes about 380,000 clones, roughly four fifths of them seen just once. The sample's treatment: some 20 received Ad26.COV2.S at low or high dose, single or two shots; about 5 received placebo; per-sample allocation not given. After the first vaccine or placebo injection, samples were drawn on day 63. An Ad26 vector was used to express Wuhan-strain SARS-CoV-2 spike as the vaccine. This clone was picked up one time. What it binds is not known. The specimen comprised peripheral blood, sampled in a trial of Ad26.COV2.S vaccine versus placebo. The TCR originated in a person between 18 and 60 years old who received the Ad26.COV2.S COVID-19 vaccine or a placebo.

For the CDR3, the DNA is TGCAGCGTTGTTGCGGCAGGCTACGAGCAGTACTTC. This gives the protein CSVVAAGYEQYF. The chain couples TRBV29-1 to TRBJ2-7; no reliable D call. V was clipped by 4 bases and J by 3 bases, with 10 bases between them. This CDR3 comprises 12 residues. Germline V lookup: CDR1 SQVTM, CDR2 ANQGSEA.